Listed below are T cell receptor beta chains from one sample, sequenced in a study of T-cell reconstitution after alpha-beta-depleted transplantation in children. TCRdb passed the PCR reads through MiXCR, listing each CDR3 protein once. The data show 700,000 to 950,000 distinct CDR3 sequences, approximately 15% seen once. The specimen was PBMCs, mostly from graft donor cells, collected 360 days after TCRalphabeta/CD19-depleted stem cell transplant. The receptors stem from a male patient under 18 who had a stem cell transplant for acute lymphoblastic leukemia, so the T cells may come from the graft donor. Both conserved end residues are part of each CDR3. D genes are given only for firm matches. Some rows mark clone size as missing; the rest say once, few, many or name a class of expanded clone.

size	V	J	D	CDR3	DNA
many	TRBV29-1	TRBJ2-3	-	CSGLEGDTQYF	TGCAGCGGTTTGGAGGGAGATACGCAGTATTTT
many	TRBV4-1	TRBJ1-3	-	CASSQERGNDGNTIYF	TGCGCCAGCAGCCAGGAAAGGGGTAACGATGGAAACACCATATATTTT
few	TRBV9	TRBJ2-5	-	CASSVGISQETQYF	TGTGCCAGCAGCGTAGGGATATCACAAGAGACCCAGTACTTC
-	TRBV12-3/TRBV12-4	TRBJ2-3	TRBD1	CASRPRDSSTDTQYF	TGTGCCAGCAGGCCCCGGGACAGCAGCACAGATACGCAGTATTTT
few	TRBV7-3	TRBJ1-3	-	CASSPQGNGNTIYF	TGTGCCAGCAGCCCTCAGGGGAATGGAAACACCATATATTTT
-	TRBV5-1	TRBJ2-5	TRBD1	CASSLPTGGAGIQETQYF	TGCGCCAGCAGCTTGCCCACAGGGGGCGCGGGAATCCAAGAGACCCAGTACTTC
-	TRBV5-1	TRBJ2-2	TRBD2	CASSFFPSSGLARDTGELFF	TGCGCCAGCAGCTTCTTCCCCTCTTCGGGACTAGCAAGGGACACCGGGGAGCTGTTTTTT
-	TRBV19	TRBJ1-1	TRBD1	CASSIRGPTEAFF	TGTGCCAGTAGTATCAGGGGGCCCACTGAAGCTTTCTTT
few	TRBV15	TRBJ1-1	-	CATSRDFWGQGWNPEAFF	TGTGCCACCAGCAGAGATTTTTGGGGCCAGGGCTGGAACCCTGAAGCTTTCTTT
-	TRBV7-9	TRBJ2-3	-	CASVGGGTDTQYF	TGTGCCAGCGTCGGGGGCGGCACAGATACGCAGTATTTT